Detailed here is one T cell receptor (beta chain). This sample is part of a study of response to subunit inactivated influenza vaccine. From germline, CDR1 is DFQATT and CDR2 SNEGSKA (reference sequence). The V gene end was trimmed by 6 bases and the J gene end by 0 bases; junction bases not matched to a gene: 7. The CDR3 covers 15 residues. TCRdb re-called the RT-PCR reads through MiXCR, storing one row per CDR3 protein. The sample holds about 540,000 distinct CDR3 sequences, roughly 25% seen once. These sequences were also reported in another study, on T cells expressing NK-cell markers. Per that study: Researchers built TCR beta cDNA using 5'RACE template switching with UMIs. Researchers got TCR beta repertoires out of sorted CD3+CD56+NKG2C+, CD3+CD56+NKG2C- and CD3+CD56-NKG2C+ T cells. Restricting sorting to alpha-beta TCR T cells was achieved in several experiments by an anti-gamma-delta TCR antibody. In a group of several donors, dominant NKG2C+ clonotypes represented roughly 1.0-7.5% of CD8+ T cells. Several donors' CD3+CD56-NKG2C+ cells were dominated by the same clonotypes.

V gene TRBV20-1 combines with J gene TRBJ2-4, with 8 positions matching TRBD2. The material sequenced was CD4+ T cells sorted from PBMCs, taken 11 to 12 days after vaccination. The receptor was isolated from a man between 45 and 60 years old who received an inactivated influenza vaccine. This CDR3 is CSASGTRKAKNIQYF. In DNA form, the CDR3 reads TGCAGTGCGTCCGGGACTAGGAAAGCCAAAAACATTCAGTACTTC.